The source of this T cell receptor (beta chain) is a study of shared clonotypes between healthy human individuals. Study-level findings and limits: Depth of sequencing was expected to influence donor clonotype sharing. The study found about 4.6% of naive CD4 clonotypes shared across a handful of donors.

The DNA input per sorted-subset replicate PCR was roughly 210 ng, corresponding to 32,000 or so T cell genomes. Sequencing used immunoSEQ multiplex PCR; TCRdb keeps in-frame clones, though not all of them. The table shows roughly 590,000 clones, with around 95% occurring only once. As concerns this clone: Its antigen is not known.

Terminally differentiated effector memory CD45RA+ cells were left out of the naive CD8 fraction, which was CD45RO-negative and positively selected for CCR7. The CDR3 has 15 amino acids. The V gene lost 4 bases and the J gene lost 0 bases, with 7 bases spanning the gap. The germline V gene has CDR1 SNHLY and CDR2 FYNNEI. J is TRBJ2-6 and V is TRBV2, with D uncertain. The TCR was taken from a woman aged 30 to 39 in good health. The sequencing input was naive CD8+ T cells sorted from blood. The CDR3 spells CASSGEDSGANVLTF. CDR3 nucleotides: TGTGCCAGCAGTGGAGAAGACTCTGGGGCCAACGTCCTGACTTTC. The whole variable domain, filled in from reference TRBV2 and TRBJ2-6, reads EPEVTQTPSHQVTQMGQEVILRCVPISNHLYFYWYRQILGQKVEFLVSFYNNEISEKSEIFDDQFSVERPDGSNFTLKIRSTKLEDSAMYFCASSGEDSGANVLTFGAGSRLTVL.